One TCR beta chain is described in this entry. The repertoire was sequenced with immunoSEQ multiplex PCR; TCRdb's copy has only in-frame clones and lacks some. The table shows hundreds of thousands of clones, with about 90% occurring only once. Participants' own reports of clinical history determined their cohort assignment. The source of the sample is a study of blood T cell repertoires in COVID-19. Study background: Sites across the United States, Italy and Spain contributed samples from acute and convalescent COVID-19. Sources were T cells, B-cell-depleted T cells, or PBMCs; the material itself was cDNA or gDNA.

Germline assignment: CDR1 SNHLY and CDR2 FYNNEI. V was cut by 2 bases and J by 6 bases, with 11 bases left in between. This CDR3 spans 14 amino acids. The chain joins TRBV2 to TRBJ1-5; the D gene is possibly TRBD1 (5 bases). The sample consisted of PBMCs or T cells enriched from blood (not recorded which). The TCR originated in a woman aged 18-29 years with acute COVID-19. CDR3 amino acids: CASSERGRRQPQHF. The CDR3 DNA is TGTGCCAGCAGTGAACGGGGGAGGCGTCAGCCCCAGCATTTT.